This is a list of T cell receptor beta chains from one sample in a study of OX40 agonist ivuxolimab in advanced cancers. TCRdb's table, derived via immunoSEQ multiplex PCR, lists solely in-frame clones and lacks some. The sample lists 25,000 to 40,000 clones, roughly four fifths occurring once. This material consisted of CD4+ or CD8+ T cells sorted from blood, taken in a trial of the OX40 agonist ivuxolimab. The origin of the receptors is an adult with an advanced solid tumor such as melanoma, head and neck, liver or kidney cancer. The CDR3 runs from the conserved cysteine through the conserved F or W. The order of the fields is V gene, D gene, J gene, clone size, CDR3 DNA, CDR3 protein. The D gene is left open where the match is weak. Some rows have no size entry. The others give once, few or many, or a class for an expanded clone.

V: TRBV5-6; D: NA; J: TRBJ2-3; size: NA; DNA: TGTGCCAGCACCTTACTAGGCACAGATACGCAGTATTTT; CDR3: CASTLLGTDTQYF
V: TRBV29-1; D: NA; J: TRBJ1-2; size: NA; DNA: TGCAGCGTTGGATCTGGAAATCATGGCTACACCTTC; CDR3: CSVGSGNHGYTF
V: TRBV7-3; D: NA; J: TRBJ2-2; size: NA; DNA: TGTGCCAGCAGCCCGGTCCCGGGACTTACGAACACCGGGGAGCTGTTTTTT; CDR3: CASSPVPGLTNTGELFF
V: TRBV7-2; D: NA; J: TRBJ1-6; size: NA; DNA: TGTGCCAGCAGCTTAAACCCCTTCCAGTTCTCCTATAATTCACCCCTCCACTTT; CDR3: CASSLNPFQFSYNSPLHF
V: TRBV7-2; D: NA; J: TRBJ1-2; size: NA; DNA: TGTGCCAGCACCAGACAGGCTCTGAACTATGGCTACACCTTC; CDR3: CASTRQALNYGYTF
V: TRBV19; D: NA; J: TRBJ2-3; size: NA; DNA: TGTGCCAGTAGTATAGATAGGCCGGGACCCTTTGCGGATACGCAGTATTTT; CDR3: CASSIDRPGPFADTQYF
V: TRBV7-2; D: NA; J: TRBJ1-5; size: NA; DNA: TGTGCCAGCAGCTTTTCTTCCGCAAGAGGTCAGCCCCAGCATTTT; CDR3: CASSFSSARGQPQHF
V: TRBV28; D: TRBD2; J: TRBJ2-7; size: NA; DNA: TGTGCCAGCAGCCCTACCACTAGCGGGAGCTCCTACGAGCAGTACTTC; CDR3: CASSPTTSGSSYEQYF
V: TRBV11-3; D: NA; J: TRBJ1-5; size: NA; DNA: TGTGCCAGCAGCTTAGCCCCCGTCAGCTGGGTTACTAGCAATCAGCCCCAGCATTTT; CDR3: CASSLAPVSWVTSNQPQHF
V: TRBV18; D: TRBD2; J: TRBJ2-3; size: NA; DNA: TGTGCCAGCTCACCAGGGACTGCTCGTGAGACTAGCGAAACAGATACGCAGTATTTT; CDR3: CASSPGTARETSETDTQYF
V: TRBV9; D: NA; J: TRBJ2-3; size: NA; DNA: TGTGCCAGCAGCGCAGGGGGCACAGATACGCAGTATTTT; CDR3: CASSAGGTDTQYF
V: TRBV7-9; D: TRBD1; J: TRBJ2-7; size: NA; DNA: TGTGCCAGCAGCTTTGCCGGGACAGGGAGCCACGAGCAGTACTTC; CDR3: CASSFAGTGSHEQYF
V: TRBV28; D: TRBD2; J: TRBJ2-3; size: NA; DNA: TGTGCCAGCAGTTTATTGACTAGCGGGAGGGAAGATACGCAGTATTTT; CDR3: CASSLLTSGREDTQYF
V: TRBV29-1; D: NA; J: TRBJ1-2; size: NA; DNA: TGCAGCGTTGAAGACGGAGTCGGCTACACCTTC; CDR3: CSVEDGVGYTF
V: TRBV5-6; D: NA; J: TRBJ2-7; size: NA; DNA: TGTGCCAGCAGCTTGGCGGTTCACCACGAGCAGTACTTC; CDR3: CASSLAVHHEQYF
V: TRBV27; D: TRBD2; J: TRBJ2-1; size: NA; DNA: TGTGCCAGCACCCCGGGATTTGGCGGGAGGGTGCAACGCAATGAGCAGTTCTTC; CDR3: CASTPGFGGRVQRNEQFF
V: TRBV28; D: NA; J: TRBJ1-1; size: few; DNA: TGTGCCAGCAGTTCCTTCCCGGCCACTGAAGCTTTCTTT; CDR3: CASSSFPATEAFF
V: TRBV4-2; D: NA; J: TRBJ1-3; size: once; DNA: TGTGCCAGCGGAAACCAGGGATCTGGAAACACCATATATTTT; CDR3: CASGNQGSGNTIYF
V: TRBV20-1; D: NA; J: TRBJ2-5; size: NA; DNA: TGCAGTGGGGGGGTGCGGGAGACCCAGTACTTC; CDR3: CSGGVRETQYF
V: TRBV11-2; D: NA; J: TRBJ2-7; size: NA; DNA: TGTGCCAGCAGCCGGACAGACTCCTACGAGCAGTACTTC; CDR3: CASSRTDSYEQYF
V: TRBV9; D: TRBD2; J: TRBJ2-3; size: NA; DNA: TGTGCCAGCAGGCGGGGGGTAGCGGGAGGAACCCGCCTGTTGGATACGCAGTATTTT; CDR3: CASRRGVAGGTRLLDTQYF
V: TRBV11-3; D: TRBD2; J: TRBJ2-3; size: few; DNA: TGTGCCAGCAGCCCCCGTCGAGCAGCGGGAGGGCTAGGGGATACGCAGTATTTT; CDR3: CASSPRRAAGGLGDTQYF
V: TRBV5-1; D: TRBD2; J: TRBJ2-7; size: NA; DNA: TGCGCCAGCAGCCCGGGACTAGCGGGAGTAGGCGCCTACGAGCAGTACTTC; CDR3: CASSPGLAGVGAYEQYF
V: TRBV9; D: TRBD2; J: TRBJ2-3; size: NA; DNA: TGTGCCAGCACCTCCACCCCGGGGGGTCCGGCAGATACGCAGTATTTT; CDR3: CASTSTPGGPADTQYF
V: TRBV27; D: TRBD1; J: TRBJ2-5; size: NA; DNA: TGTGCCAGCAGTTTTGGGGACAGCCAAGAGACCCAGTACTTC; CDR3: CASSFGDSQETQYF
V: TRBV19; D: TRBD1; J: TRBJ1-2; size: NA; DNA: TGTGCCAGTAGTATAGGACGGACAGGAAAAGTCGGTGGCTACACCTTC; CDR3: CASSIGRTGKVGGYTF
V: TRBV5-1; D: NA; J: TRBJ1-1; size: NA; DNA: TGCGCCAGCAGCTTAGGTGACAGAGCTGAAGCTTTCTTT; CDR3: CASSLGDRAEAFF
V: TRBV5-8; D: NA; J: TRBJ2-7; size: few; DNA: TGTGCCAGCAGCTTTAAGCGGGAGCAGTACTTC; CDR3: CASSFKREQYF
V: TRBV28; D: NA; J: TRBJ2-4; size: NA; DNA: TGTGCCAGCACCTTGAGCCGGGCCACCAACATTCAGTACTTC; CDR3: CASTLSRATNIQYF
V: TRBV28; D: NA; J: TRBJ1-6; size: NA; DNA: TGTGCCAGCAGTTTTTGGAGGACAGCTAATTCACCCCTCCACTTT; CDR3: CASSFWRTANSPLHF
V: TRBV18; D: NA; J: TRBJ1-1; size: NA; DNA: TGTGCCAGCTCACCAGTGCAGGGAGAGGCTTTCTTT; CDR3: CASSPVQGEAFF
V: TRBV28; D: NA; J: TRBJ1-2; size: NA; DNA: TGTGCCAGCAGTTTAACCAGTACAGGACGATATGGCTACACCTTC; CDR3: CASSLTSTGRYGYTF
V: TRBV5-8; D: TRBD1; J: TRBJ2-6; size: NA; DNA: TGTGCCAGCAGCCCCGGGACAGCGGGGGCCAACGTCCTGACTTTC; CDR3: CASSPGTAGANVLTF
V: TRBV19; D: TRBD2; J: TRBJ2-3; size: NA; DNA: TGTGCCAGTAGTATATCGATAGCGGGAGGGCCGACAGATACGCAGTATTTT; CDR3: CASSISIAGGPTDTQYF
V: TRBV11-2; D: NA; J: TRBJ2-5; size: NA; DNA: TGTGCCAGCAGCGCCGGATTACAAGAGACCCAGTACTTC; CDR3: CASSAGLQETQYF
V: TRBV18; D: NA; J: TRBJ1-3; size: NA; DNA: TGTGCCAGCTCACCAGGGGGGATTGGCTCTGGAAACACCATATATTTT; CDR3: CASSPGGIGSGNTIYF
V: TRBV5-1; D: TRBD1; J: TRBJ2-7; size: NA; DNA: TGCGCCAGCAGCCTCCAGGGGGCAGGCTACGAGCAGTACTTC; CDR3: CASSLQGAGYEQYF
V: TRBV27; D: NA; J: TRBJ1-2; size: NA; DNA: TGTGCCAGCAGGCGACCAGGGAACTATGGCTACACCTTC; CDR3: CASRRPGNYGYTF
V: TRBV5-1; D: TRBD2; J: TRBJ2-1; size: NA; DNA: TGCGCCAGCAGCTTGGCCGGGACTAGCGGGATGGTTGAGCAGTTCTTC; CDR3: CASSLAGTSGMVEQFF
V: TRBV30; D: TRBD2; J: TRBJ2-1; size: NA; DNA: TGTGCCTGGAGTGTACTAACTAGCGAGAGGGGTGAGCAGTTCTTC; CDR3: CAWSVLTSERGEQFF
V: TRBV4-1; D: NA; J: TRBJ1-6; size: NA; DNA: TGCGCCAGCAGCCAAGATCGGAGCGGACGGAAAAATTCACCCCTCCACTTT; CDR3: CASSQDRSGRKNSPLHF
V: TRBV27; D: NA; J: TRBJ2-2; size: NA; DNA: TGTGCCAGCAGTTTACATAGAAACACCGGGGAGCTGTTTTTT; CDR3: CASSLHRNTGELFF
V: TRBV11-1; D: TRBD1; J: TRBJ1-3; size: once; DNA: TGTGCCAGCAGTTCCGGGACAGCAAATTTTGGAAACACCATATATTTT; CDR3: CASSSGTANFGNTIYF
V: TRBV2; D: NA; J: TRBJ1-2; size: NA; DNA: TGTGCCAGCAGTGGAGGGGATCTGGTGAAAGGGGGTTCCTACACCTTC; CDR3: CASSGGDLVKGGSYTF